These 18 T cell receptor beta chains originate from one sample sequenced in a study of shared clonotypes between healthy human individuals. Measured with immunoSEQ multiplex PCR; TCRdb has only the in-frame clones, and not every one. The table has some 2,400,000 clones, 95% seen once. Material: naive CD4+ T cells sorted from blood. This sample's subset: CD45RA+ positively selected. The source is a man between 18 and 35 years old in good health.

The gene calls are TRBV19 and TRBJ1-2; D unresolved. This CDR3 has 11 residues. CDR1 and CDR2 (germline): LNHDA, SQIVND (reference sequence). Trimming removed 2 bases at V and 6 bases at J, with 4 bases between. CDR3 loop: CASSIKDGYTF. CDR3 sequence (DNA): TGTGCCAGTAGTATAAAGGATGGCTACACCTTC.

This chain joins TRBV2 and TRBJ1-6; D gene uncertain. The CDR3 is 15 residues long. Between the trimmed V and J ends, which lost 5 bases and 0 bases, there was a span of 8 bases. Germline assignment: CDR1 SNHLY and CDR2 FYNNEI. Here the CDR3 reads CASSRESSYNSPLHF. The DNA for the CDR3 is TGTGCCAGCAGTCGCGAGAGCTCCTATAATTCACCCCTCCACTTT.

CDR3 sequence (DNA): TGTGCCAGCAGCTTCGGGACATCGCTCCGGGAGCAGTACTTC. It is translated as CASSFGTSLREQYF. This chain links TRBV7-2 with TRBJ2-7; TRBD1 is a possible D gene (6 bases). Trimming took 3 bases from V and 7 from J, leaving 16 bases between them. The CDR3 covers 14 residues. Germline V CDR1 and CDR2: SGHTA, FQGNSA.

The V and J genes are TRBV5-8 and TRBJ1-1, with D unresolved. The CDR3 has 13 amino acids. The germline V gene encodes CDR1 SGHTS and CDR2 YDEGEE. V lost 2 bases to trimming and J lost 5 bases, with 10 bases between them. Here the CDR3 reads CASSLLHGTEAFF. The DNA of the CDR3 is TGTGCCAGCAGCTTACTACATGGGACTGAAGCTTTCTTT.

The chain links TRBV5-1 to TRBJ2-5; 8 positions match TRBD1. Germline V lookup: CDR1 SGHRS, CDR2 YFSETQ. The CDR3 has 14 residues. Trimming at V came to 4 bases and at J to 4 bases, leaving 6 bases not matched to a gene. In nucleotides, the CDR3 is TGCGCCAGCAGCCCACAGGGGGTGGGAGAGACCCAGTACTTC. It specifies CASSPQGVGETQYF.

The rearrangement links TRBV11-2 to TRBJ2-2; D possibly matches TRBD1 or TRBD2 (5 bases each). The length of the CDR3 is 14 residues. V was shortened by 3 bases and J by 3 bases, with 8 bases between the two germline ends. CDR1 and CDR2 (germline): SGHAT, FQNNGV. CDR3 bases: TGTGCCAGCAGCTTGAGAGGGGACACCGGGGAGCTGTTTTTT. Its translation is CASSLRGDTGELFF.

The J gene is TRBJ1-5, the V gene TRBV28; D gene unclear. The germline CDR1 and CDR2 sequences are MDHEN and SYDVKM. The CDR3 has 15 residues. The V end was cut by 6 bases, the J end by 5 bases, with 17 bases between. The CDR3 protein is CASRPPGPGDQPQHF. CDR3 sequence (DNA): TGTGCCAGCAGGCCCCCTGGACCCGGTGATCAGCCCCAGCATTTT.

This chain joins TRBV30 and TRBJ1-1; 7 positions match TRBD1. Germline V gene sequence: CDR1 GTSNPN, CDR2 SVGIG (reference sequence). CDR3 size: 12 residues. After removal of 1 base from V and 7 bases from J, the junction contained 3 bases not matched to a gene. As DNA, the CDR3 is TGTGCCTGGAGTGGACAGGGCTTTGAAGCTTTCTTT. It codes for CAWSGQGFEAFF.

As concerns this clone: The junction does not match germline at one end; this may be a read error. The V gene is TRBV19, the J gene TRBJ2-1, with 12 bases lining up with TRBD2. The CDR3 consists of 11 residues. Looked up from germline, CDR1 is LNHDA and CDR2 is SQIVND (reference sequence). CDR3 loop: CASSTPSGRVF. The CDR3 nucleotides are TGTGCCAGTAGTACCCCTAGCGGGAGGGTCTTC.

The J gene is TRBJ1-1, the V gene TRBV5-1; TRBD1 might be the D (5 bases). Trimming stripped 9 bases from V and 0 bases from J, with 18 bases between. In germline, CDR1 is SGHRS, CDR2 YFSETQ. This CDR3 is 15 amino acids long. The CDR3 spells CATLPRAGMNTEAFF. The CDR3 region has the DNA TGCGCCACACTCCCTCGGGCAGGGATGAACACTGAAGCTTTCTTT.

This chain connects TRBV5-1 to TRBJ2-2; no reliable D call. CDR1 and CDR2 from the germline V gene are SGHRS and YFSETQ. The V gene lost 7 bases and the J gene lost 5 bases, with 18 bases spanning the gap. This CDR3 has 15 residues. The CDR3 coding sequence is TGCGCCAGCCAGAACGGAGCCCGTCAGACCGGGGAGCTGTTTTTT. It codes for CASQNGARQTGELFF.

This clone was seen only once. The chain links TRBV7-6 to TRBJ2-5; TRBD1 or TRBD2 may be the D gene (5 bases each). The CDR3 loop spans 15 amino acids. Germline loops: CDR1 SGHVS, CDR2 FNYEAQ. V shed 3 bases and J shed 2 bases, with 13 bases lying between them. CDR3 residues: CASSFVARGQETQYF. As DNA, the CDR3 is TGTGCCAGCAGCTTCGTAGCGAGGGGACAAGAGACCCAGTACTTC.

The chain combines TRBV5-1 with TRBJ2-7, with a weak D call TRBD1 (6 bases). Trimming pared 1 base from V and 6 bases from J, leaving 17 bases between. The CDR3 is made up of 15 amino acids. Germline CDR1 and CDR2: SGHRS and YFSETQ. Here the CDR3 DNA reads TGCGCCAGCAGCTTGTATTGGGGCCAAGGGGGCGAGCAGTACTTC. Translating gives CASSLYWGQGGEQYF.

On this clone: The same CDR3 can be traced to other DNA sequences in this sample. The rearrangement links TRBV7-2 to TRBJ2-5; TRBD1 might be the D (5 bases). The CDR3 runs to 13 residues. The germline V gene encodes CDR1 SGHTA and CDR2 FQGNSA. The V and J ends lost 1 base and 4 bases respectively, with 7 bases between them. CDR3 coding DNA: TGTGCCAGCAGCTTAGGCAGGGCAGAGACCCAGTACTTC. It specifies CASSLGRAETQYF.

J is TRBJ2-2 and V is TRBV4-3; 9 positions agree with TRBD1. This CDR3 region has 16 residues. Germline CDR1 reads LGHNA; CDR2 reads YSLEER. V trimming: 4 bases; J trimming: 5 bases; junction bases outside the gene matches: 8. The CDR3 region is CASSLLGQGFTGELFF. The CDR3 bases are TGCGCCAGCAGCCTTTTGGGACAGGGCTTTACCGGGGAGCTGTTTTTT.

The rearrangement uses TRBV7-9 and TRBJ2-7; 15 bases are a match to TRBD2. V was clipped by 1 base and J by 7 bases; unmatched bases: 8. Germline assignment: CDR1 SEHNR and CDR2 FQNEAQ (reference sequence). This CDR3 region has 17 residues. DNA for the CDR3: TGTGCCAGCAGCTTAGTCGGACTAGCGGGAGGGGCTAAGGAGCAGTACTTC. Its protein product is CASSLVGLAGGAKEQYF.

This rearrangement joins TRBV2 to TRBJ2-7, with 10 bases matching TRBD1. This CDR3 is built from 14 residues. Germline CDR1 is SNHLY and CDR2 is FYNNEI. The junction had 7 bases not matched to a gene; V was cut back by 8 bases and J by 3 bases. Here the CDR3 DNA reads TGTGCCAGCGGAGACAGGGGGCTGTTCTACGAGCAGTACTTC. Its translation is CASGDRGLFYEQYF.

The chain links TRBV21-1 to TRBJ2-7; TRBD2 reflects the table's D call only, with no check against the DNA. TRBV21-1 is shown as a pseudogene. The length of the CDR3 is 13 residues. The CDR3 loop is CASSTETRGEQYF. CDR3 bases: TGTGCCAGCAGCACCGAGACTAGGGGCGAGCAGTACTTC.